Listed here are 15 T cell receptor beta chains from one sample, sequenced in a study of CD8+CD57+ T cells in acquired aplastic anemia. Researchers used genomic DNA as the template to profile TCR beta VDJ and CDR3. MiXCR, applied by TCRdb to the reads, yields one record per CDR3 protein. The repertoire holds 100,000 to 150,000 distinct CDR3 sequences, with 55% to 60% as singletons. Sequenced patients had shown CD8+CD57+ cell expansion by flow cytometry. Sequenced sample: sorted CD4+, CD8+, or CD8+CD57+ T cells (not recorded which) from PBMCs. The origin of the receptors is a human donor with aplastic anemia.

The chain carries TRBV15 and TRBJ2-5; the D is unclear. V gave up 0 bases and J gave up 4 bases, with 3 bases separating them. The CDR3 length is 12 residues. The germline V gene encodes CDR1 LNHNV and CDR2 YYDKDF (reference sequence). The chain's CDR3 is CATSREGETQYF. The CDR3 nucleotides are TGTGCCACCAGCAGAGAGGGAGAGACCCAGTACTTC.

The sample holds many counts of this clonotype. The chain couples TRBV2 to TRBJ1-5; TRBD1 agrees at 9 bases. Germline V gene sequence: CDR1 SNHLY, CDR2 FYNNEI. The CDR3 is 13 residues long. The CDR3 protein is CAHTGGGNQPQHF. CDR3 bases: TGTGCTCACACAGGGGGCGGCAATCAGCCCCAGCATTTT.

The chain carries TRBV11-1 and TRBJ2-1, with D possibly TRBD2 on 5 matching bases. The length of the CDR3 is 13 residues. V lost 0 bases and J lost 8, with 8 bases in between. The germline CDR1 and CDR2 sequences are SGHAT and FQDESV (reference sequence). The DNA of the CDR3 is TGTGCCAGCAGCTTAGCGGGGAGCCATGAGCAGTTCTTC. This sequence encodes CASSLAGSHEQFF.

This clonotype was seen a handful of times. The chain uses TRBV7-9 and TRBJ2-7; D possibly corresponds to TRBD1 (5 bases). This CDR3 comprises 13 residues. CDR1 and CDR2 (germline): SEHNR, FQNEAQ (reference sequence). Trimming removed 2 bases from V and 2 bases from J, with 7 bases in between. The CDR3 protein is CASSLPGTYEQYF. DNA for the CDR3: TGTGCCAGCAGCTTACCAGGGACCTACGAGCAGTACTTC.

The J gene is TRBJ2-7, the V gene TRBV20-1; D call uncertain. TRBJ2-5 explains the end of the DNA better; the J call may be wrong. From germline, CDR1 is DFQATT and CDR2 SNEGSKA (reference sequence). The CDR3 is 11 residues long. CDR3 in DNA: TGCAGTGCGTCGAGCCGGGAGACCCAGTACTTC. This gives the protein CSASSRETQYF.

This clonotype was recorded at least ten times. The chain has TRBV5-5 and TRBJ2-1; 10 positions match TRBD1. The CDR3 spans 14 residues. The germline V gene has CDR1 SGHKS and CDR2 YYEKEE (reference sequence). The V and J ends lost 4 bases and 9 bases, in that order; junction bases with no gene match: 7. CDR3 DNA: TGTGCCAGCAGCCGACAGGGGGCGCCTCGTGAGCAGTTCTTC. Translation: CASSRQGAPREQFF.

The chain recombines TRBV29-1 with TRBJ2-1; D is perhaps TRBD2 (5 bases). Germline V gene sequence: CDR1 SQVTM, CDR2 ANQGSEA. Deletions cut 1 base from V and 4 bases from J, with 11 bases between. This CDR3 spans 14 amino acids. The CDR3 spells CSVEARVGYNEQFF. CDR3 bases: TGCAGCGTTGAAGCGAGGGTTGGGTACAATGAGCAGTTCTTC.

A note on this clonotype: A much larger clone lies a single base off, so this may be a read error. The V and J genes are TRBV13 and TRBJ2-3; D possibly corresponds to TRBD2 (5 bases). Trimming pared 4 bases from V and 2 bases from J, leaving 10 bases between. This CDR3 comprises 14 residues. Germline V gene lookup returns CDR1 PRHDT and CDR2 FYEKMQ (reference sequence). The CDR3 sequence is CASSSGGLTDTQYF. The CDR3 DNA reads as TGTGCCAGCAGCTCAGGCGGACTCACAGATACGCAGTATTTT.

This clonotype was seen at least ten times. The V gene is TRBV9, the J gene TRBJ2-7; 9 positions agree with TRBD1. The V and J ends lost 4 bases and 3 bases, in that order; junction bases with no gene match: 2. The CDR3 runs 13 residues. Germline V lookup: CDR1 SGDLS, CDR2 YYNGEE. The CDR3 DNA is TGTGCCAGCAGCCCGGGACAGGGCTACGAGCAGTACTTC. This translates into CASSPGQGYEQYF.

The chain has TRBV20-1 and TRBJ2-7, with TRBD2 matching 13 bases. V shed 6 bases, J shed 6 bases, and the junction held 5 bases outside the gene matches. Germline CDR1 is DFQATT and CDR2 is SNEGSKA (reference sequence). CDR3 length: 13 residues. CDR3 in DNA: TGCAGTGCCTGGACTAGCGGGAGTTTCGAGCAGTACTTC. It encodes CSAWTSGSFEQYF.

The gene calls are TRBV7-6 and TRBJ1-2; D unclear. Germline CDR1 reads SGHVS; CDR2 reads FNYEAQ. This CDR3 region has 13 residues. Trimming cost V 2 bases and J 6 bases, with 10 bases left between them. This CDR3 is CASSLPGTDGYTF. In DNA form, the CDR3 reads TGTGCCAGCAGCTTACCCGGAACGGATGGCTACACCTTC.

This clonotype showed up just a few times. The chain's CDR3 is CASRPLAGGYNEQFF. CDR3 coding DNA: TGTGCCAGCAGGCCACTAGCGGGGGGCTACAATGAGCAGTTCTTC. The chain couples TRBV6-1 to TRBJ2-1; 12 bases fit TRBD2. Trimming at V came to 6 bases and at J to 3 bases, leaving 3 bases not matched to a gene. The germline gives CDR1 MNHNS, CDR2 SASEGT. The CDR3 contains 15 residues.

The gene calls are TRBV28 and TRBJ1-2, with 12 bases matching TRBD1. Germline V gene data show CDR1 as MDHEN and CDR2 as SYDVKM. With V trimmed by 2 bases and J by 5 bases, 3 bases remained unmatched. The CDR3 covers 15 residues. The CDR3 coding sequence is TGTGCCAGCAGTTTAGGGACAGGGGGCAGGTATGGCTACACCTTC. Amino acids: CASSLGTGGRYGYTF.

J is TRBJ1-1 and V is TRBV19; weak D call: TRBD1 (6 bases). Germline values: CDR1 LNHDA, CDR2 SQIVND (reference sequence). This CDR3 has 14 amino acids. The ends were cut back, 9 bases at V and 0 bases at J, with 14 bases in the middle. For the CDR3, the DNA is TGTGCCAGCAGCTTGGGGGGCATGAACACTGAAGCTTTCTTT. Its translation: CASSLGGMNTEAFF.

This clonotype was seen a handful of times. The chain carries TRBV2 and TRBJ1-1; D possibly corresponds to TRBD1 (5 bases). Trimming took off 5 bases at V and 1 base at J, with 8 bases between the two ends. There are 13 residues in the CDR3. Germline CDR1 reads SNHLY; CDR2 reads FYNNEI. The CDR3 DNA reads TGTGCCAGCAGTAAGGACAAGAACACTGAAGCTTTCTTT. It is translated as CASSKDKNTEAFF.